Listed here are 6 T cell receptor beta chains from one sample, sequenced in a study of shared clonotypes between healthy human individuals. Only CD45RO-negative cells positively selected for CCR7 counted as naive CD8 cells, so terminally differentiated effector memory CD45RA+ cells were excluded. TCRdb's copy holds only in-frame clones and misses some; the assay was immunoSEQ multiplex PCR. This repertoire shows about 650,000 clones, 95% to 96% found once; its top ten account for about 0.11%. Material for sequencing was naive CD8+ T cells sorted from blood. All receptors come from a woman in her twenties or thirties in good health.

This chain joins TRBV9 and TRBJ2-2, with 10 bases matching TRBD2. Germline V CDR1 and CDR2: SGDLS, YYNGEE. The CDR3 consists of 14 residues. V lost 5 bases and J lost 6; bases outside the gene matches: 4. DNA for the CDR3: TGTGCCAGCAGGCCCGGGACTAGCGCCGGGGAGCTGTTTTTT. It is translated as CASRPGTSAGELFF. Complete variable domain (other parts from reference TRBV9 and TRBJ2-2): DSGVTQTPKHLITATGQRVTLRCSPRSGDLSVYWYQQSLDQGLQFLIQYYNGEERAKGNILERFSAQQFPDLHSELNLSSLELGDSALYFCASRPGTSAGELFFGEGSRLTVL.

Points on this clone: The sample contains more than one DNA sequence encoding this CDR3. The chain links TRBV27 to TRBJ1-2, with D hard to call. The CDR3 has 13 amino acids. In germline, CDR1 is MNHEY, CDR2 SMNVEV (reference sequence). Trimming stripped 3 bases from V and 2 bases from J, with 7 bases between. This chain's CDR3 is CASSLTDNYGYTF. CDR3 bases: TGTGCCAGCAGTTTGACGGACAACTATGGCTACACCTTC.

CDR3 nucleotides: TGTGCCAGCAGTTCCCTCCAGCGGGAGAGCGGCACCGGGGAGCTGTTTTTT. Encoded protein: CASSSLQRESGTGELFF. V usage is TRBV27 and J usage is TRBJ2-2; 8 bases line up with TRBD2. Looked up from germline, CDR1 is MNHEY and CDR2 is SMNVEV (reference sequence). V shed 4 bases and J 4 bases; nucleotides not matched to a gene: 11. The CDR3 has 17 residues.

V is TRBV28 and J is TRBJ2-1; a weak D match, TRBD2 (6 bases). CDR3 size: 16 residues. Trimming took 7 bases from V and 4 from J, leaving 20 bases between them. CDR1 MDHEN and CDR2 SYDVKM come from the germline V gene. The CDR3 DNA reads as TGTGCCAGCACCAACCCACCTAGCGAGGGGTACAATGAGCAGTTCTTC. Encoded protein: CASTNPPSEGYNEQFF.

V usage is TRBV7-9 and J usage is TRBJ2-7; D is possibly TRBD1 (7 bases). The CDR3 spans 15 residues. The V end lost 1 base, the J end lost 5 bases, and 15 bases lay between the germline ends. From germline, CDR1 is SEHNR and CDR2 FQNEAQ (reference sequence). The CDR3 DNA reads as TGTGCCAGCAGCTTAGAGGGAGGACAGGCCCACGAGCAGTACTTC. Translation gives CASSLEGGQAHEQYF.

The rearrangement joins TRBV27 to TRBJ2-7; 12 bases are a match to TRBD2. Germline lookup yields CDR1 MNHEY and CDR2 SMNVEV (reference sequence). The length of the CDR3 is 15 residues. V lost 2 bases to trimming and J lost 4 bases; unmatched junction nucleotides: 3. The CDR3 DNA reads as TGTGCCAGCAGTTTACTAGCGGGAGGGCTGTACGAGCAGTACTTC. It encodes CASSLLAGGLYEQYF.